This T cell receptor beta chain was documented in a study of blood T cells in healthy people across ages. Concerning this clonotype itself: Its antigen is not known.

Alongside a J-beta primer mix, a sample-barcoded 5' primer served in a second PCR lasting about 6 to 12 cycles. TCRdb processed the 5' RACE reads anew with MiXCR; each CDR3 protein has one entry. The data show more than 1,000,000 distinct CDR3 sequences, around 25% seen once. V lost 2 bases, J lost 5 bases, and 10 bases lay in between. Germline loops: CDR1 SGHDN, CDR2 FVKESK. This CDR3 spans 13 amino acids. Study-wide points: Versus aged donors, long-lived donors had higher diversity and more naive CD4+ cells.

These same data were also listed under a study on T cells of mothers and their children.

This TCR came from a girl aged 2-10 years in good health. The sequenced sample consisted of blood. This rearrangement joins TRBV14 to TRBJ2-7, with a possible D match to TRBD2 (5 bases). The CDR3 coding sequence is TGTGCCAGCAGCCAATCCGGGGTTAACGAGCAGTACTTC. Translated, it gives CASSQSGVNEQYF.